These 21 T cell receptor beta chains share one sample of origin, sequenced in a study of blood T cell repertoires in COVID-19. The data were produced by immunoSEQ multiplex PCR, yet TCRdb's version contains in-frame clones alone and is incomplete. The table shows 150,000 or so clones, with just under 85% occurring only once. Sequencing was done on a sample of peripheral blood. The receptors shown here come from a woman in her thirties or forties with active or convalescent COVID-19.

The CDR3 DNA sequence: TGTGCCCGAGCGTCCGCTGGGGCCAACGTCCTGACTTTC. Its protein product is CARASAGANVLTF. This chain connects TRBV30 to TRBJ2-6; the D is unclear. This CDR3 contains 13 residues. V shed 8 bases and J shed 2 bases, with 10 bases lying between them. The germline gives CDR1 GTSNPN, CDR2 SVGIG (reference sequence).

This clone showed up just once. The chain recombines TRBV19 with TRBJ1-5; tentatively, D is TRBD1 (5 bases). There are 13 residues in the CDR3. Germline CDR1 and CDR2: LNHDA and SQIVND (reference sequence). V was clipped by 1 base and J by 5 bases, with 6 bases between them. CDR3 residues: CASSIGRDQPQHF. The DNA of the CDR3 is TGTGCCAGTAGTATAGGCAGGGATCAGCCCCAGCATTTT.

This chain links TRBV6-5 with TRBJ2-1, with 9 nucleotides matching TRBD2. Per germline, CDR1 MNHEY and CDR2 SVGAGI. The CDR3 has 14 residues. The J segment lost 7 bases and the V segment lost 4 bases, leaving 5 bases of the junction unmatched. CDR3 nucleotides: TGTGCCAGCAGTTTTCTAGCGGGGCAAAATGAGCAGTTCTTC. Protein: CASSFLAGQNEQFF.

CDR3 nucleotide sequence: TGTGCCAGTAGTAAACAGAGCTACAATGAGCAGTTCTTC. This encodes CASSKQSYNEQFF. This rearrangement joins TRBV19 to TRBJ2-1; D ambiguous. CDR3 length equals 13 residues. V was shortened by 4 bases and J by 3 bases, with 7 bases between the two germline ends. CDR1 is LNHDA and CDR2 is SQIVND in the germline V gene (reference sequence).

The rearrangement joins TRBV27 to TRBJ1-5; TRBD1 matches 8 bases. CDR3 size: 14 residues. Germline trimming cut 5 bases from V and 9 bases from J; bases unmatched to any gene: 9. From germline, CDR1 is MNHEY and CDR2 SMNVEV (reference sequence). CDR3 coding DNA: TGTGCCAGCAGTCCCGGGACAGGAGCAAGGCCCCAGCATTTT. Residues: CASSPGTGARPQHF.

CDR3 DNA sequence: TGCGCCAGCAGCCGGGTCCATTCGTATAACACTGAAGCTTTCTTT. This encodes CASSRVHSYNTEAFF. The chain employs TRBV5-1 and TRBJ1-1, with D unresolved. CDR1 and CDR2 (germline): SGHRS, YFSETQ. The V end was cut by 4 bases, the J end by 2 bases, with 15 bases between. The length of the CDR3 is 15 residues.

The CDR3 nucleotides are TGCAGCGTTGATTGGAGGGGCCTCAGGGCTTTCTTT. Its protein product is CSVDWRGLRAFF. The chain couples TRBV29-1 to TRBJ1-1, with TRBD1 as a possible D gene (5 bases). This CDR3 spans 12 amino acids. Germline-derived CDR1 and CDR2 are SQVTM and ANQGSEA. Trimming cost V 3 bases and J 11 bases, with 16 bases left between them.

This sequence joins TRBV7-6 and TRBJ2-4; 9 bases are a match to TRBD2. CDR1 SGHVS and CDR2 FNYEAQ come from the germline V gene. This CDR3 region has 16 residues. J gave up 6 bases and V 3 bases, and 9 bases lay outside the gene matches. As DNA, the CDR3 is TGTGCCAGCAGCTTCTGGCCTAGCGGGAACCTAAACATTCAGTACTTC. Its translation: CASSFWPSGNLNIQYF. Drawing the rest from reference TRBV7-6 and TRBJ2-4, the complete variable domain is GAGVSQSPRYKVTKRGQDVALRCDPISGHVSLYWYRQALGQGPEFLTYFNYEAQQDKSGLPNDRFSAERPEGSISTLTIQRTEQRDSAMYRCASSFWPSGNLNIQYFGAGTRLSVL.

V is TRBV30 and J is TRBJ2-2, with D possibly being TRBD1 (5 bases). V gave up 4 bases and J gave up 3 bases, with 6 bases separating them. The CDR3 extends over 12 amino acids. The V gene's germline CDR1 is GTSNPN and CDR2 SVGIG (reference sequence). The DNA of the CDR3 is TGTGCCTGGACAGGGTACACCGGGGAGCTGTTTTTT. It encodes CAWTGYTGELFF.

The V and J genes are TRBV28 and TRBJ1-2; tentatively, D is TRBD1 (6 bases). From germline, CDR1 is MDHEN and CDR2 SYDVKM. This CDR3 has 13 amino acids. V lost 6 bases, J lost 5 bases, and 13 bases lay in between. CDR3 protein: CASRRQDLYGYTF. Here the CDR3 DNA reads TGTGCCAGCAGGAGACAGGACCTTTATGGCTACACCTTC.

The chain employs TRBV30 and TRBJ1-6; D is ambiguous. This CDR3 is built from 13 residues. Germline V gene sequence: CDR1 GTSNPN, CDR2 SVGIG (reference sequence). V lost 2 bases and J 8 bases, leaving 10 bases between the germline ends. DNA of the CDR3: TGTGCCTGGAGTCCCCCTAGGCATTCACCCCTCCACTTT. It translates to CAWSPPRHSPLHF.

The CDR3 loop is CASSQGGGNTEAFF. Written as DNA, the CDR3 is TGCGCCAGCAGCCAAGGAGGGGGGAACACTGAAGCTTTCTTT. The chain employs TRBV4-3 and TRBJ1-1; weak D call: TRBD1 (6 bases). The CDR3 runs 14 residues. Germline V CDR1 and CDR2: LGHNA, YSLEER. The V end was cut by 1 base, the J end by 1 base, with 7 bases between.

The chain combines TRBV11-2 with TRBJ1-5; D is perhaps TRBD1 (5 bases). There are 13 residues in the CDR3. The germline gives CDR1 SGHAT, CDR2 FQNNGV. The ends were cut back, 2 bases at V and 6 bases at J, with 8 bases in the middle. The CDR3 sequence is CASSLRRGQPQHF. The CDR3 DNA sequence: TGTGCCAGCAGCTTAAGGAGGGGTCAGCCCCAGCATTTT.

A few counts support this clone. This sequence joins TRBV2 and TRBJ1-2, with 8 nucleotides matching TRBD1. In germline, CDR1 is SNHLY, CDR2 FYNNEI. This CDR3 comprises 13 residues. After removal of 7 bases from V and 8 bases from J, the junction contained 9 bases not matched to a gene. The CDR3 protein is CASNPDRGDGYTF. The CDR3 coding sequence is TGTGCCAGCAACCCCGACAGGGGCGACGGCTACACCTTC.

The V call is TRBV2, the J call TRBJ2-3, with 9 bases matching TRBD2. The CDR3 totals 16 residues. The V gene's germline CDR1 is SNHLY and CDR2 FYNNEI. J lost 0 bases, V lost 7 bases, and 8 bases had no gene match. The CDR3: CASTSGGLTSTDTQYF. The CDR3 bases are TGTGCCAGCACGAGCGGGGGGCTTACTAGCACAGATACGCAGTATTTT.

This chain joins TRBV6-1 and TRBJ2-1; TRBD2 matches 15 bases. The CDR3 is made up of 16 amino acids. Trimming cost V 4 bases and J 7 bases; bases outside gene matches: 5. From germline, CDR1 is MNHNS and CDR2 SASEGT. CDR3 amino acids: CASSGGLAGGENEQFF. As DNA, the CDR3 is TGTGCCAGCAGTGGCGGACTAGCGGGAGGGGAGAATGAGCAGTTCTTC.

The chain combines TRBV4-1 with TRBJ2-7, with 11 bases identical to TRBD2. J gave up 0 bases and V 4 bases, and 14 bases lay outside the gene matches. Germline assignment: CDR1 MGHRA and CDR2 YSYEKL. This CDR3 has 19 residues. The CDR3 spells CASSPHEASGRPSSYEQYF. The CDR3 DNA is TGCGCCAGCAGCCCTCATGAGGCTAGCGGGAGGCCAAGCTCCTACGAGCAGTACTTC.

V usage is TRBV28 and J usage is TRBJ1-2; 8 positions agree with TRBD1. The germline V gene has CDR1 MDHEN and CDR2 SYDVKM. V dropped 6 bases and J dropped 8; count of bases not matched to a gene: 11. The CDR3 consists of 14 residues. The CDR3 region has the DNA TGTGCCAGCAGGTTGACAGGGGTCAATGACGGCTACACCTTC. It yields the protein CASRLTGVNDGYTF.

The genes are TRBV29-1 and TRBJ1-2; a weak D match, TRBD1 (5 bases). Looked up from germline, CDR1 is SQVTM and CDR2 is ANQGSEA. V was cut by 2 bases and J by 5 bases, with 9 bases left in between. CDR3 length equals 12 residues. CDR3 nucleotide sequence: TGCAGCGTTGAACGGGGGGGTTATGGCTACACCTTC. Its protein is CSVERGGYGYTF. The entire variable domain, with the rest obtained from reference TRBV29-1 and TRBJ1-2, is as follows: SAVISQKPSRDICQRGTSLTIQCQVDSQVTMMFWYRQQPGQSLTLIATANQGSEATYESGFVIDKFPISRPNLTFSTLTVSNMSPEDSSIYLCSVERGGYGYTFGSGTRLTVV.

This chain uses TRBV6-5 with TRBJ2-3; 7 bases map to TRBD1. Germline V gene data show CDR1 as MNHEY and CDR2 as SVGAGI. This CDR3 contains 14 residues. The V segment lost 5 bases and the J segment 6 bases; nucleotides outside the gene matches: 8. The CDR3 region has the DNA TGTGCCAGCAGTCCTTGGACAGGTGGGGATACGCAGTATTTT. It specifies CASSPWTGGDTQYF.

J is TRBJ1-3 and V is TRBV4-1; 11 bases align to TRBD1. Losses at the gene ends were 4 bases for V and 6 bases for J; bases not matched to a gene: 11. The germline V gene encodes CDR1 MGHRA and CDR2 YSYEKL. The CDR3 length is 17 residues. CDR3 protein: CASSLQDLGQGENTIYF. DNA of the CDR3: TGCGCCAGCAGCCTCCAAGATCTGGGACAGGGGGAAAACACCATATATTTT.